What follows are 2 T cell receptor beta chains derived from one specimen sequenced in a study of graft-versus-host responses after intestinal transplantation. Sequencing used immunoSEQ multiplex PCR; TCRdb keeps in-frame clones, though not all of them. Of tens of thousands of clones in the sample, 92% were seen once. Sequenced material: PBMCs, taken 98 days after intestinal transplantation. Every receptor here comes from a human patient who received an intestinal transplant, so some T cells may come from the graft donor.

This clone was recorded once. This chain uses TRBV5-3 with TRBJ2-1; no reliable D call. TRBV5-3 is an ORF for which the function is uncertain. The CDR3 covers 14 residues. V gave up 4 bases and J gave up 6 bases, with 14 bases separating them. CDR3 protein: CARSAPDLSNEQFF. The CDR3 DNA is TGTGCCAGAAGCGCGCCCGATTTAAGCAATGAGCAGTTCTTC.

This chain uses TRBV18 with TRBJ1-5, with a tentative D call TRBD1 (5 bases). The CDR3 runs 15 residues. Trimming shortened V by 4 bases and J by 5 bases, and 15 bases separated the two germline ends. Germline assignment: CDR1 KGHSH and CDR2 LQKENI. Here the CDR3 reads CASSHLMGPYQPQHF. The DNA for the CDR3 is TGTGCCAGCTCACACCTGATGGGGCCTTATCAGCCCCAGCATTTT.